This TCR beta chain appears in the sequencing data of a study of blood T cell repertoires in COVID-19. Germline CDR1 reads LGHDT; CDR2 reads YNNKEL (reference sequence). CDR3 size: 14 residues. The V and J ends lost 4 bases and 1 base, in that order; junction bases with no gene match: 3. Profiling relied on immunoSEQ multiplex PCR, and the TCRdb table lists in-frame clones only, not all of them. The data show more than 150,000 clones, about four fifths seen once. The source of this sequence is a woman aged 80 or over with acute or convalescent COVID-19. The sequenced sample was peripheral blood. The chain has TRBV3-1 (or the pseudogene TRBV3-2) and TRBJ2-7; TRBD1 agrees at 8 bases. This CDR3 is CASSPGTGSYEQYF. The CDR3 nucleotides read TGTGCCAGCAGCCCCGGGACAGGTTCCTACGAGCAGTACTTC.